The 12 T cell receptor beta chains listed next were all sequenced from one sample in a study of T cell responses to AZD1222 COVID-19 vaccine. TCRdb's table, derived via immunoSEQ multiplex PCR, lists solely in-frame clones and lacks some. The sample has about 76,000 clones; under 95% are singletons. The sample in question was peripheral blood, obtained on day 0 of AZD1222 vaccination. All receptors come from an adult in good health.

The CDR3 DNA reads TGTGCCACAGACCCGGGACAGACGTACGAGCAGTACTTC. Amino acids: CATDPGQTYEQYF. The chain has TRBV10-3 and TRBJ2-7; 7 bases align to TRBD1. This CDR3 region has 13 residues. Germline V gives CDR1 ENHRY, CDR2 SYGVKD. The junction had 10 bases not matched to a gene; V was cut back by 10 bases and J by 4 bases.

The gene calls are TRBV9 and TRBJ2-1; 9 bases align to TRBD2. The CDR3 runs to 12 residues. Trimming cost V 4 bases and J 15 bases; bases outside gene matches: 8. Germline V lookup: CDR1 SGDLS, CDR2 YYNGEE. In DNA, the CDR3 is TGTGCCAGCAGCACCCGGACTAGCGTCCTGTTCTTC. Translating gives CASSTRTSVLFF.

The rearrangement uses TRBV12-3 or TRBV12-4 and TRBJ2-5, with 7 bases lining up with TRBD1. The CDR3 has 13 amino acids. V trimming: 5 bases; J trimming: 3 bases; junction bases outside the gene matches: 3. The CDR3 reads CASSGTVEETQYF. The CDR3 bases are TGTGCCAGCAGTGGGACAGTTGAAGAGACCCAGTACTTC.

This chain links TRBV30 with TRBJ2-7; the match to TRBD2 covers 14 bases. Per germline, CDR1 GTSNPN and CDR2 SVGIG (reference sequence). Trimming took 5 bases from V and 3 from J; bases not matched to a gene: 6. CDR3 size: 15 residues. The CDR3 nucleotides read TGTGCCTGGTCCGGGACTAGCGGGGGCTACTACGAGCAGTACTTC. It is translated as CAWSGTSGGYYEQYF.

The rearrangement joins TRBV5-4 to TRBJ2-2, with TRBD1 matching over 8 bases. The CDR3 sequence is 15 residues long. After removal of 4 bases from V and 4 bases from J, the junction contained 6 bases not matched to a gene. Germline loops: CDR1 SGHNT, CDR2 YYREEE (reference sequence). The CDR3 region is CASSPDREATGELFF. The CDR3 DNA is TGTGCCAGCAGCCCGGACAGGGAGGCCACCGGGGAGCTGTTTTTT.

CDR3 sequence (DNA): TGTGCCAGCAGCTTGACAGGGGGCGCCCGGGGTGAGCAGTTCTTC. It is translated as CASSLTGGARGEQFF. The chain uses TRBV11-3 and TRBJ2-1, with TRBD1 matching over 10 bases. The V gene's germline CDR1 is SGHNT and CDR2 YENEEA. This CDR3 comprises 15 residues. Germline trimming cut 3 bases from V and 9 bases from J; bases unmatched to any gene: 8.

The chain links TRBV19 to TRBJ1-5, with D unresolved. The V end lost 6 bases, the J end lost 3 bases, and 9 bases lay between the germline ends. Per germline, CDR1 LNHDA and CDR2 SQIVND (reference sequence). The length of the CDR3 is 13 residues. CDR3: CASRPDPNQPQHF. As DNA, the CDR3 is TGTGCCAGTAGACCGGACCCCAATCAGCCCCAGCATTTT.

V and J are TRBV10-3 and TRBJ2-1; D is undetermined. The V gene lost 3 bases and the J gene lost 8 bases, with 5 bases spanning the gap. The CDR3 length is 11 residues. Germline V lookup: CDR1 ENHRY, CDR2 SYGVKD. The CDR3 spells CAISDGDEQFF. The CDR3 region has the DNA TGTGCCATCAGTGACGGTGATGAGCAGTTCTTC.

Here the CDR3 reads CASGASGGIASTDTQYF. Here the CDR3 DNA reads TGTGCCTCGGGGGCCAGCGGGGGAATCGCGAGCACAGATACGCAGTATTTT. V gene TRBV30 combines with J gene TRBJ2-3; TRBD2 agrees at 8 bases. With 7 bases clipped from V and 0 bases from J, the junction kept 15 bases outside the gene matches. This CDR3 has 17 amino acids. Germline CDR1 GTSNPN, CDR2 SVGIG (reference sequence).

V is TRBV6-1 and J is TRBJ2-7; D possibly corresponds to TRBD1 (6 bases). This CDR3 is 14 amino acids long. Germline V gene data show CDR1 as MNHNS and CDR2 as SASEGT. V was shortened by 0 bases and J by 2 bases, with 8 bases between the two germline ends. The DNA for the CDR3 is TGTGCCAGCAGTGAAGCCAGGGGCCCCTACGAGCAGTACTTC. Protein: CASSEARGPYEQYF.

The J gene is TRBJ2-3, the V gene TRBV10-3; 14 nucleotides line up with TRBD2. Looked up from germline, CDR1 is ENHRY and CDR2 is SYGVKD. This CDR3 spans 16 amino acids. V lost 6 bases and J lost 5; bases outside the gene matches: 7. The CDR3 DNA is TGTGCCATCAGACCGACTAGCGGGAGGGCCGGAGATACGCAGTATTTT. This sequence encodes CAIRPTSGRAGDTQYF.

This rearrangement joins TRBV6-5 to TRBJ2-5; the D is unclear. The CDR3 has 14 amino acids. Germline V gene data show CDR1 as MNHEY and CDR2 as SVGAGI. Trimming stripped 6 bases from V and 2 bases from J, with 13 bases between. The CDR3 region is CASSLGPQQETQYF. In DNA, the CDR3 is TGTGCCAGCAGCCTGGGCCCTCAGCAAGAGACCCAGTACTTC.